The next 28 T cell receptor beta chains were all read from a single sample in a study of technical replicates of blood from four donors. Measured with immunoSEQ multiplex PCR; TCRdb has only the in-frame clones, and not every one. Among 81,000 or so clones, about 97% were seen once, and the ten largest hold 0.2%. The sequenced sample was T cells isolated from PBMCs. The receptors come from a human donor in good health.

V gene TRBV21-1 combines with J gene TRBJ2-7; the DNA was not used to check the table's D call, TRBD1. TRBV21-1 is designated a pseudogene. This CDR3 region has 16 residues. The CDR3 protein is CASSNLGQGGSHEQYF. The CDR3 region has the DNA TGTGCCAGCAGTAACTTGGGGCAGGGCGGATCCCACGAGCAGTACTTC.

The gene calls are TRBV5-1 and TRBJ1-5, with D maybe TRBD1 (5 bases). This CDR3 is built from 13 residues. CDR1 is SGHRS and CDR2 is YFSETQ in the germline V gene. V was clipped by 7 bases and J by 3 bases, with 11 bases between them. CDR3: CASDSLHNQPQHF. The CDR3 nucleotides are TGCGCCAGCGACAGCTTACACAATCAGCCCCAGCATTTT.

This clone was recorded once. The CDR3 is CASSVAGGAANTEAFF. The CDR3 bases are TGTGCCAGCAGCGTAGCCGGAGGGGCGGCGAACACTGAAGCTTTCTTT. The chain recombines TRBV9 with TRBJ1-1; D is possibly TRBD1 (5 bases). This CDR3 has 16 amino acids. The germline V gene has CDR1 SGDLS and CDR2 YYNGEE. V lost 0 bases and J lost 1, with 13 bases in between.

V is TRBV2 and J is TRBJ1-2; TRBD1 is a possible D gene (5 bases). Germline values: CDR1 SNHLY, CDR2 FYNNEI. V lost 6 bases, J lost 0 bases, and 14 bases lay in between. The CDR3 runs to 15 residues. In nucleotides, the CDR3 is TGTGCCAGCAGGGCGGCCGACAGAGCTAACTATGGCTACACCTTC. Amino acid sequence: CASRAADRANYGYTF.

This clone was picked up one time. The genes are TRBV6-5 and TRBJ2-5, with unresolved D. With 2 bases removed from V and 5 bases from J, the gap between germline ends came to 9 bases. CDR1 MNHEY and CDR2 SVGAGI come from the germline V gene. The CDR3 is 13 residues long. The CDR3 nucleotides read TGTGCCAGCAGTTACCCAGGCTCGGAGACCCAGTACTTC. Amino acid sequence: CASSYPGSETQYF.

J is TRBJ2-3 and V is TRBV4-2; 9 bases are shared with TRBD2. The length of the CDR3 is 15 residues. The V gene end was trimmed by 3 bases and the J gene end by 4 bases; junction bases not matched to a gene: 5. Germline V lookup: CDR1 LGHNA, CDR2 YNFKEQ. The CDR3 is CASSQLAGEADTQYF. The CDR3 bases are TGTGCCAGCAGCCAGTTAGCGGGGGAGGCAGATACGCAGTATTTT.

The chain uses TRBV28 and TRBJ1-1; 7 nucleotides align to TRBD1. This CDR3 region has 14 residues. Germline V CDR1 and CDR2: MDHEN, SYDVKM. Trimming at V came to 2 bases and at J to 6 bases, leaving 6 bases not matched to a gene. The CDR3 nucleotides are TGTGCCAGCAGTTTACAGGGGGTGCTATCTGAAGCTTTCTTT. Protein product: CASSLQGVLSEAFF.

The rearrangement uses TRBV4-1 and TRBJ1-1; D possibly corresponds to TRBD1 (5 bases). In germline, CDR1 is MGHRA, CDR2 YSYEKL. The V gene lost 1 base and the J gene lost 3 bases, with 15 bases spanning the gap. The CDR3 sequence is 16 residues long. Here the CDR3 DNA reads TGCGCCAGCAGCCAAGGGTTTGGGGCAGCCCACACTGAAGCTTTCTTT. Translating it yields CASSQGFGAAHTEAFF.

This sequence joins TRBV6-5 and TRBJ1-1; D possibly corresponds to TRBD1 (6 bases). CDR1 is MNHEY, CDR2 SVGAGI, per germline. The CDR3 consists of 14 residues. The V end lost 6 bases, the J end lost 2 bases, and 13 bases lay between the germline ends. CDR3 region: CASRPGHLNTEAFF. The CDR3 DNA reads TGTGCCAGCAGACCGGGACACCTTAACACTGAAGCTTTCTTT.

The chain carries TRBV9 and TRBJ2-2; tentatively, D is TRBD2 (5 bases). The length of the CDR3 is 17 residues. Germline CDR1 and CDR2: SGDLS and YYNGEE. V lost 0 bases, J lost 0 bases, and 12 bases lay in between. CDR3 DNA: TGTGCCAGCAGCGTAGGTGAGGGTAGGGCGAACACCGGGGAGCTGTTTTTT. Its protein is CASSVGEGRANTGELFF.

The chain links TRBV4-1 to TRBJ1-2, with 7 positions matching TRBD1. The CDR3 length is 17 residues. CDR1 and CDR2 (germline): MGHRA, YSYEKL. The ends lost 4 bases at V and 6 bases at J; junction bases unmatched: 17. The CDR3 sequence is CASSPDTGQVLPDGYTF. The CDR3 DNA sequence: TGCGCCAGCAGCCCAGATACAGGACAGGTTTTACCAGATGGCTACACCTTC.

The genes are TRBV14 and TRBJ2-3; TRBD2 aligns across 13 bases. The germline V gene encodes CDR1 SGHDN and CDR2 FVKESK. V lost 4 bases, J lost 8 bases, and 6 bases stayed unmatched. The CDR3 runs 15 residues. The CDR3: CASSPTSGGARTQYF. CDR3 bases: TGTGCCAGCAGCCCCACTAGCGGGGGGGCGCGTACGCAGTATTTT. Full variable domain (remainder filled in from reference TRBV14 and TRBJ2-3): EAGVTQFPSHSVIEKGQTVTLRCDPISGHDNLYWYRRVMGKEIKFLLHFVKESKQDESGMPNNRFLAERTGGTYSTLKVQPAELEDSGVYFCASSPTSGGARTQYFGPGTRLTVL.

V is TRBV5-4 and J is TRBJ2-5, with 11 bases aligning to TRBD2. The V and J ends lost 4 bases and 2 bases, in that order; junction bases with no gene match: 4. Germline V gene sequence: CDR1 SGHNT, CDR2 YYREEE (reference sequence). The CDR3 has 15 amino acids. The CDR3 region is CASSRTSGPQETQYF. CDR3 in DNA: TGTGCCAGCAGCCGGACTAGCGGGCCGCAAGAGACCCAGTACTTC.

This clone was detected once. One end of the junction does not line up with germline, which may come from a read error. The chain joins TRBV29-1 to TRBJ2-3; TRBD1 aligns across 7 bases. This CDR3 region has 8 residues. Looked up from germline, CDR1 is SQVTM and CDR2 is ANQGSEA. CDR3 sequence (DNA): TGCAGCGTGGAACAGGGGAGCTTT. Its translation is CSVEQGSF.

This clone was detected once. V is TRBV6-6 and J is TRBJ1-2; D is unclear. CDR1 is MNHNY and CDR2 is SVGAGI in the germline V gene (reference sequence). The ends were cut back, 4 bases at V and 8 bases at J, with 8 bases in the middle. The CDR3 extends over 11 amino acids. In DNA form, the CDR3 reads TGTGCCAGCAGTTCTCCCTCCGGCTACACCTTC. Protein product: CASSSPSGYTF.

The CDR3 coding sequence is TGCGCCAGCAGCTTGAACCTCTTTAGCGGGAGGGCAGATACGCAGTATTTT. This encodes CASSLNLFSGRADTQYF. This sequence joins TRBV5-1 and TRBJ2-3; 11 nucleotides align to TRBD2. The CDR3 covers 17 residues. V was clipped by 1 base and J by 4 bases; unmatched bases: 8. Per germline, CDR1 SGHRS and CDR2 YFSETQ.

The table lists this clone with a count of one. The J gene is TRBJ2-2, the V gene TRBV30; D may be TRBD2 (5 bases). V lost 0 bases and J 5 bases, leaving 7 bases between the germline ends. Per germline, CDR1 GTSNPN and CDR2 SVGIG (reference sequence). The CDR3 spans 13 residues. CDR3 coding DNA: TGTGCCTGGAGTGTTCCGGGGACCGGGGAGCTGTTTTTT. Translated, it gives CAWSVPGTGELFF. Supplemented by reference TRBV30 and TRBJ2-2, the full variable domain reads SQTIHQWPATLVQPVGSPLSLECTVEGTSNPNLYWYRQAAGRGLQLLFYSVGIGQISSEVPQNLSASRPQDRQFILSSKKLLLSDSGFYLCAWSVPGTGELFFGEGSRLTVL.

The V gene is TRBV11-2, the J gene TRBJ2-3; TRBD2 matches 9 bases. Per germline, CDR1 SGHAT and CDR2 FQNNGV. The CDR3 consists of 14 residues. V gave up 6 bases and J gave up 6 bases; unmatched junction bases: 7. CDR3 loop: CASSWRGGLDTQYF. The CDR3 DNA follows: TGTGCCAGCAGTTGGCGGGGGGGCCTGGATACGCAGTATTTT.

This chain joins TRBV6-5 and TRBJ1-4; D call uncertain. Germline CDR1 is MNHEY and CDR2 is SVGAGI. The germline V and J ends were trimmed by 0 bases and 2 bases, with 7 bases remaining between them. The length of the CDR3 is 15 residues. The CDR3 loop reads CASSYSGSTNEKLFF. The CDR3, as DNA: TGTGCCAGCAGTTACTCAGGGAGTACTAATGAAAAACTGTTTTTT.

This clone has a handful of counts. The chain links TRBV27 to TRBJ1-1, with D possibly being TRBD1 (5 bases). Between the trimmed V and J ends, which lost 3 bases and 7 bases, there was a span of 12 bases. The CDR3 loop spans 13 amino acids. Germline assignment: CDR1 MNHEY and CDR2 SMNVEV (reference sequence). CDR3 loop: CASSFYGADEAFF. CDR3 bases: TGTGCCAGCAGTTTTTATGGGGCAGATGAAGCTTTCTTT.

The chain uses TRBV5-6 and TRBJ1-1; TRBD1 matches at 7 bases. V shed 3 bases and J 3 bases; nucleotides not matched to a gene: 5. The CDR3 covers 14 residues. Germline CDR1 and CDR2: SGHDT and YYEEEE. CDR3 region: CASSSSGGYTEAFF. The CDR3 bases are TGTGCCAGCAGCTCATCAGGGGGTTACACTGAAGCTTTCTTT.

The V and J genes are TRBV5-1 and TRBJ2-2; 8 bases map to TRBD1. CDR1 SGHRS and CDR2 YFSETQ come from the germline V gene. The CDR3 has 15 residues. J lost 4 bases, V lost 0 bases, and 2 bases had no gene match. The CDR3 sequence: CASSLVGQATGELFF. For the CDR3, the DNA is TGCGCCAGCAGCTTGGTGGGACAGGCCACCGGGGAGCTGTTTTTT.

This clone was recorded only once. The V gene is TRBV10-2, the J gene TRBJ1-1; 10 bases are shared with TRBD1. The CDR3 is made up of 14 amino acids. Germline CDR1 is WSHSY and CDR2 is SAAADI. Trimming cost V 2 bases and J 4 bases; bases outside gene matches: 1. In nucleotides, the CDR3 is TGCGCCAGCAGTGAGGGACAGGGGGGCACTGAAGCTTTCTTT. Translation: CASSEGQGGTEAFF.

This clone appeared a single time. This chain links TRBV5-8 with TRBJ1-5; no reliable D call. V lost 5 bases and J 0 bases, leaving 12 bases between the germline ends. Germline CDR1 is SGHTS and CDR2 is YDEGEE. The CDR3 has 15 amino acids. This chain's CDR3 is CASRYSPYSNQPQHF. The CDR3 region has the DNA TGTGCCAGCAGGTATTCACCCTATAGCAATCAGCCCCAGCATTTT.

The chain joins TRBV19 to TRBJ2-7; the D gene is possibly TRBD1 (6 bases). V lost 3 bases, J lost 6 bases, and 12 bases lay in between. The germline CDR1 and CDR2 sequences are LNHDA and SQIVND (reference sequence). The CDR3 loop spans 13 amino acids. CDR3 region: CASSMGQGFEQYF. The CDR3 DNA sequence: TGTGCCAGTAGTATGGGGCAGGGGTTCGAGCAGTACTTC.

This chain links TRBV6-1 with TRBJ2-7; D may be TRBD1 (5 bases). This CDR3 region has 13 residues. Trimming cost V 6 bases and J 4 bases, with 13 bases left between them. Germline V gene sequence: CDR1 MNHNS, CDR2 SASEGT. CDR3 in DNA: TGTGCCAGCAGGGGGCCCGCCCGATACGAGCAGTACTTC. Amino acids: CASRGPARYEQYF.

The chain is built from TRBV29-1 and TRBJ1-1; 7 bases are shared with TRBD1. CDR3 length equals 15 residues. Germline loops: CDR1 SQVTM, CDR2 ANQGSEA. V lost 6 bases to trimming and J lost 0 bases; unmatched junction nucleotides: 10. The CDR3 loop is CSVQGDAQLNTEAFF. DNA for the CDR3: TGCAGCGTCCAGGGGGACGCGCAACTGAACACTGAAGCTTTCTTT.

The rearrangement links TRBV5-1 to TRBJ2-7; a possible D gene is TRBD2 (7 bases). V dropped 2 bases and J dropped 2 bases, with 14 bases sitting between them. CDR3 length: 15 residues. Looked up from germline, CDR1 is SGHRS and CDR2 is YFSETQ. The CDR3 reads CASSFWGGDTYEQYF. The CDR3 DNA sequence: TGCGCCAGCAGCTTTTGGGGAGGGGACACCTACGAGCAGTACTTC. Together with reference TRBV5-1 and TRBJ2-7, the CDR3 gives the full variable domain: KAGVTQTPRYLIKTRGQQVTLSCSPISGHRSVSWYQQTPGQGLQFLFEYFSETQRNKGNFPGRFSGRQFSNSRSEMNVSTLELGDSALYLCASSFWGGDTYEQYFGPGTRLTVT.